The 11 T cell receptor beta chains reported below all come from one sample, sequenced in a study of blood T cell repertoires in COVID-19. Repertoires were generated with immunoSEQ multiplex PCR, while TCRdb's copy carries only in-frame clones and drops some. The table has 300,000 to 350,000 clones, about 90% seen once. Sequences were obtained from PBMCs or T cells enriched from blood (not recorded which). These TCRs come from a man aged 30 to 45 who had recovered from COVID-19.

This rearrangement joins TRBV29-1 to TRBJ2-3; D unresolved. Germline CDR1 is SQVTM and CDR2 is ANQGSEA. The V end was cut by 3 bases, the J end by 6 bases, with 10 bases between. The CDR3 contains 12 residues. CDR3 amino acids: CSVDAGSDTQYF. The CDR3 DNA reads as TGCAGCGTTGATGCCGGGTCCGATACGCAGTATTTT.

For the CDR3, the DNA is TGTGCCAGCAGTGAACGGGGGGATGTGATTAATTCACCCCTCCACTTT. This codes for CASSERGDVINSPLHF. J is TRBJ1-6 and V is TRBV6-1; D may be TRBD1 (5 bases). Germline assignment: CDR1 MNHNS and CDR2 SASEGT. This CDR3 spans 16 amino acids. Trimming took 2 bases from V and 6 from J, leaving 14 bases between them.

The V gene is TRBV7-9, the J gene TRBJ1-1, with a weak D call TRBD1 (6 bases). Germline values: CDR1 SEHNR, CDR2 FQNEAQ (reference sequence). Trimming took off 8 bases at V and 3 bases at J, with 19 bases between the two ends. The length of the CDR3 is 15 residues. The CDR3 coding sequence is TGTGCCAGCGGCAAAGGACAGTACAAAGACACTGAAGCTTTCTTT. Its translation is CASGKGQYKDTEAFF.

The rearrangement links TRBV6-6 to TRBJ2-7, with D perhaps matching TRBD2 (5 bases). Trimming stripped 4 bases from V and 2 bases from J, with 6 bases between. The CDR3 extends over 12 amino acids. Germline V lookup: CDR1 MNHNY, CDR2 SVGAGI (reference sequence). The DNA of the CDR3 is TGTGCCAGCAGTTCCGGGGCCTACGAGCAGTACTTC. This gives the protein CASSSGAYEQYF.

The chain recombines TRBV5-6 with TRBJ1-4; a possible D gene is TRBD1 (5 bases). Germline V CDR1 and CDR2: SGHDT, YYEEEE. The CDR3 spans 15 residues. The V end was cut by 4 bases, the J end by 7 bases, with 17 bases between. The CDR3 DNA is TGTGCCAGCAGCCTGGGACGGTCAAGGGGTGAAAAACTGTTTTTT. Protein product: CASSLGRSRGEKLFF.

The chain recombines TRBV5-5 with TRBJ1-1; D remains unclear. V was pared by 0 bases and J by 5 bases, with 8 bases between. The CDR3 loop spans 13 amino acids. CDR1 SGHKS and CDR2 YYEKEE come from the germline V gene (reference sequence). CDR3 bases: TGTGCCAGCAGCTTGGATCCGGGTACTGAAGCTTTCTTT. It translates to CASSLDPGTEAFF.

The sample holds a few counts of this clone. The rearrangement uses TRBV27 and TRBJ2-3, with D maybe TRBD2 (7 bases). CDR1 is MNHEY, CDR2 SMNVEV, per germline (reference sequence). Trimming took off 6 bases at V and 6 bases at J, with 19 bases between the two ends. This CDR3 is 15 amino acids long. The chain's CDR3 is CASSPGRGGPDTQYF. For the CDR3, the DNA is TGTGCCAGCAGCCCAGGAAGGGGGGGACCTGATACGCAGTATTTT.

Regarding this clone: This CDR3 is also generated by other DNA sequences in the sample. The CDR3 loop is CASSQGPGELFF. The CDR3 bases are TGTGCCAGCAGTCAGGGTCCCGGGGAGCTGTTTTTT. The V and J genes are TRBV12-3 or TRBV12-4 and TRBJ2-2, with D possibly being TRBD1 (5 bases). V lost 5 bases and J lost 6, with 7 bases in between. The length of the CDR3 is 12 residues.

The chain has TRBV6-6 and TRBJ1-1; the D gene is possibly TRBD1 (5 bases). The germline CDR1 and CDR2 sequences are MNHNY and SVGAGI (reference sequence). Trimming left V 2 bases short and J 6 bases short, with 10 bases between. CDR3 length equals 13 residues. CDR3 nucleotides: TGTGCCAGCAGTTACGAAGAGACAGCTGAAGCTTTCTTT. It specifies CASSYEETAEAFF.

The CDR3, as DNA: TGTGCCAGCAGATCTTGGACAGGGGGCCCAGATACGCAGTATTTT. Residues: CASRSWTGGPDTQYF. The chain combines TRBV27 with TRBJ2-3; 11 nucleotides line up with TRBD1. Losses at the gene ends were 6 bases for V and 4 bases for J; bases not matched to a gene: 6. Germline V CDR1 and CDR2: MNHEY, SMNVEV (reference sequence). The CDR3 runs to 15 residues.

The chain combines TRBV5-1 with TRBJ2-1; no clear D. Germline V gene sequence: CDR1 SGHRS, CDR2 YFSETQ. Trimming stripped 0 bases from V and 0 bases from J, with 10 bases between. CDR3 length: 16 amino acids. The CDR3 region is CASSLAHSSSYNEQFF. CDR3 coding DNA: TGCGCCAGCAGCTTGGCACACTCTAGCTCCTACAATGAGCAGTTCTTC.